This TCR beta chain was observed in a study of human T cells and chemical hapten exposure. Study details: Small pooled library volume differences mainly caused per-sample TCR yield variation.

This clonotype was seen at least ten times. This CDR3 region has 14 residues. Trimming took 6 bases from V and 5 from J, leaving 17 bases between them. Noted time point: patch test 3, about 24 weeks after DPC sensitization. Treatment reported: therapeutic diphenylcyclopropenone sensitization with weekly scalp DPC. Extraction yielded total RNA from whole blood (unfractionated). TCRdb re-analysed the RACE reads in MiXCR, keeping a single row per CDR3 protein. The sample comprises tens of thousands of distinct CDR3 sequences, more than 8% of which are singletons, and over 20% rests with the top ten. The clonotype was recovered from a man aged 50 or older with alopecia areata. Some clones in this sample may be carry-over from other donors' samples. The sample consisted of whole blood, taken in connection with sensitization to the hapten diphenylcyclopropenone (DPC). The rearrangement links TRBV12-3 or TRBV12-4 to TRBJ2-7; tentatively, D is TRBD2 (6 bases). CDR3 sequence reads: CASRPTGLKDEQYF. Here the CDR3 DNA reads TGTGCCAGCAGGCCCACGGGACTCAAAGACGAGCAGTACTTC.